The sequence of this TCR beta chain was determined in a study of T cell responses to AZD1222 COVID-19 vaccine. Study-level points and caveats: The number of AZD1222 recipients seropositive at baseline was only five to seven. Once two AZD1222 doses were given, Spike-specific TCR breadth and depth went up.

Regarding this clone: As yet, its antigen is unknown.

Assay: immunoSEQ multiplex PCR; the TCRdb copy retains only in-frame clones and omits some. Found here are roughly 120,000 clones, about 91% of them singletons; the top ten hold about 1.4%. Germline CDR1 reads SNHLY; CDR2 reads FYNNEI. V gave up 6 bases and J gave up 8 bases; unmatched junction bases: 3. The CDR3 has 11 residues. The TCR originated in an adult who received the AZD1222 COVID-19 vaccine. The sequenced sample was peripheral blood, obtained 28 days after the second AZD1222 dose. The rearrangement uses TRBV2 and TRBJ1-2; the match to TRBD1 covers 7 bases. CDR3 in amino acids: CASRQGWGYTF. CDR3 in DNA: TGTGCCAGCAGACAGGGGTGGGGCTACACCTTC.